The following is a TCR beta chain sequence with its context. The data were produced by immunoSEQ multiplex PCR, yet TCRdb's version contains in-frame clones alone and is incomplete. The sample comprises 290,000 or so clones, roughly 90% of which are singletons, and roughly 2.1% rests with the top ten. The germline CDR1 and CDR2 sequences are MNHEY and SMNVEV (reference sequence). CDR3 size: 17 residues. Trimming cost V 5 bases and J 2 bases; bases outside gene matches: 7. This record comes from a study of blood T cell repertoires in COVID-19. The clonotype was recovered from a man aged 18 to 29 with active or convalescent COVID-19. Sequencing was done on a sample of peripheral blood. V and J are TRBV27 and TRBJ2-1; 12 positions match TRBD2. CDR3 DNA: TGTGCCAGCAGTCTTGGACTAGCGGGGACTACCTACAATGAGCAGTTCTTC. Translating it yields CASSLGLAGTTYNEQFF.